The present T cell receptor (beta chain) was sequenced within a study of blood T cell repertoires in COVID-19. Original analysis: Amplification of reference gene primers provided the estimated nucleated cell counts. Assay used: immunoSEQ multiplex PCR; TCRdb lists only in-frame clones, some missing. The V and J calls and clone size are taken from that table; D and trimming were inferred from the DNA. The sample records 12,000 to 15,000 clones, 80% to 90% being singletons. The source material was peripheral blood. This receptor was taken from a human donor in a cohort sampled during active COVID-19.

The DNA for the CDR3 is TGTGCCAGCAGCCTGGGACAGGGGAGGTCAGAGACCCAGTACTTC. Protein sequence: CASSLGQGRSETQYF. This chain links TRBV7-7 with TRBJ2-5; TRBD1 aligns across 10 bases. V was clipped by 5 bases and J by 4 bases; unmatched bases: 7. Germline CDR1 SSHAT, CDR2 FNYEAQ (reference sequence). CDR3 length: 15 residues.